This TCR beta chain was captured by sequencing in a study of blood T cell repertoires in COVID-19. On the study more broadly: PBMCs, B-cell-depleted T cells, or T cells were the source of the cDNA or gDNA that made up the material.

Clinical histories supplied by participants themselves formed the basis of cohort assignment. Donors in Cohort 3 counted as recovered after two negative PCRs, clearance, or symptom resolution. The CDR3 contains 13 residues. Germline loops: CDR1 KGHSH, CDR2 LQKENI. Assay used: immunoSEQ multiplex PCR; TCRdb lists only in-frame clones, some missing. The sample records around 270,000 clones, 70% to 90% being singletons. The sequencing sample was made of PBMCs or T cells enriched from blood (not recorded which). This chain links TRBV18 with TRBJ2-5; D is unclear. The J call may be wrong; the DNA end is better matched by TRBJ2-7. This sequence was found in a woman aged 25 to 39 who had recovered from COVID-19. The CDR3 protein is CASSPQSSYEQYF. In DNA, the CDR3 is TGTGCCAGCTCACCTCAAAGCTCCTACGAGCAGTACTTC.